Each of the 31 T cell receptor beta chains below was sequenced from the same sample in a study of CXCR3-negative and CXCR3-positive naive CD8 T cells. These receptors are not linked to any known antigen. The method, 5' RACE with UMI labels, was used to prepare the TRB cDNA libraries. TCRdb reprocessed the 5' RACE reads and reports one entry per CDR3 protein, with no DNA. Recorded for this sample: 90,000 to 150,000 distinct CDR3 sequences. Notes on the study in general: Higher TRB CDR3 hydrophobicity marked CXCR3-positive naive cells relative to CXCR3-negative naive cells.

Sequencing input: naive CXCR3+ CD8+ T cells from blood. The subset is: CD45RO-CCR7+CD27+CD95- naive CD8+ T cells expressing CXCR3 (TNR3+). The receptors were gathered from a human donor in good health. Some clones in this sample may be carry-over from other donors' samples.

The CDR3 here is CASSFRDTGNSPLHF. The rearrangement uses TRBV28 and TRBJ1-6; TCRdb gives TRBD1 as the D gene, but with no DNA this cannot be confirmed. The V gene's germline CDR1 is MDHEN and CDR2 SYDVKM. The CDR3 sequence is 15 residues long.

The V gene is TRBV28, the J gene TRBJ2-1; absent DNA, TCRdb's TRBD2 call cannot be checked. There are 15 residues in the CDR3. In germline, CDR1 is MDHEN, CDR2 SYDVKM. CDR3 in amino acids: CASSLNRAVRNEQFF.

The V and J genes are TRBV14 and TRBJ2-7; TCRdb's D call of TRBD1 is untestable without DNA. This CDR3 has 15 amino acids. From germline, CDR1 is SGHDN and CDR2 FVKESK. CDR3 loop: CASSHARGGFFEQYF.

This chain's CDR3 is CASKQQGPYNEQFF. The chain employs TRBV28 and TRBJ2-1. Germline V lookup: CDR1 MDHEN, CDR2 SYDVKM. The CDR3 spans 14 residues.

The chain joins TRBV7-9 to TRBJ2-7; TCRdb proposes TRBD1, but this gene call is untestable without DNA. CDR3 length: 14 residues. Germline assignment: CDR1 SEHNR and CDR2 FQNEAQ (reference sequence). CDR3 amino acids: CASSPVMASYEQYF.

The gene calls are TRBV28 and TRBJ2-2; the D call of TRBD2 rests on TCRdb alone, since no DNA is present to check it. This CDR3 region has 19 residues. Germline CDR1 reads MDHEN; CDR2 reads SYDVKM. CDR3 region: CASSSMTRTSFGDTGELFF.

The rearrangement links TRBV6-6 to TRBJ1-6. Germline-derived CDR1 and CDR2 are MNHNY and SVGAGI (reference sequence). The CDR3 spans 16 residues. The CDR3 reads CASRTDRSSYNSPLHF.

This chain uses TRBV7-9 with TRBJ2-1; with no DNA, the TCRdb D assignment of TRBD1 cannot be verified. Germline V gene data show CDR1 as SEHNR and CDR2 as FQNEAQ (reference sequence). This CDR3 is 13 amino acids long. CDR3 amino acids: CASSSRTGYEQFF.

CDR3 residues: CSVGQNTGELFF. The genes are TRBV29-1 and TRBJ2-2. The CDR3 runs 12 residues. Germline V lookup: CDR1 SQVTM, CDR2 ANQGSEA.

This chain connects TRBV24-1 to TRBJ2-7; TCRdb outputs TRBD1, but without DNA this stays unchecked. CDR1 is KGHDR and CDR2 is SFDVKD in the germline V gene. The CDR3 extends over 14 amino acids. The CDR3: CATSDPRRGPEQYF.

The chain employs TRBV18 and TRBJ2-1; TCRdb returns TRBD1, unconfirmable since there is no DNA. Germline assignment: CDR1 KGHSH and CDR2 LQKENI. The CDR3 is 16 amino acids. CDR3 sequence: CASSPERGSSYNEQFF. The whole variable domain, remainder taken from reference TRBV18 and TRBJ2-1, is NAGVMQNPRHLVRRRGQEARLRCSPMKGHSHVYWYRQLPEEGLKFMVYLQKENIIDESGMPKERFSAEFPKEGPSILRIQQVVRGDSAAYFCASSPERGSSYNEQFFGPGTRLTVL.

The V gene is TRBV7-8, the J gene TRBJ2-3; TCRdb picks TRBD1, but there is no DNA to check that call. CDR1 is SGHVS, CDR2 FQNEAQ, per germline. The CDR3 extends over 15 amino acids. CDR3 in amino acids: CASSLGTASTDTQYF.

The chain couples TRBV15 to TRBJ2-7; the D call of TRBD2 rests on TCRdb alone, since no DNA is present to check it. This CDR3 is 19 amino acids long. Germline V gives CDR1 LNHNV, CDR2 YYDKDF (reference sequence). CDR3 protein: CATSRDVGWLAGGSYEQYF.

V gene TRBV28 combines with J gene TRBJ2-2; TCRdb gives TRBD2 as the D gene, but with no DNA this cannot be confirmed. The CDR3 has 21 residues. Germline assignment: CDR1 MDHEN and CDR2 SYDVKM. CDR3 residues: CASRPPSPTFIAGVHTGELFF.

This chain joins TRBV20-1 and TRBJ1-1; the TCRdb call, TRBD1, lacks DNA for checking. The length of the CDR3 is 13 residues. Germline CDR1 DFQATT, CDR2 SNEGSKA (reference sequence). CDR3 residues: CSARDPGGTQAFF.

The chain couples TRBV5-1 to TRBJ2-7. CDR1 is SGHRS and CDR2 is YFSETQ in the germline V gene. There are 13 residues in the CDR3. CDR3 amino acids: CASSLGTLYEQYF.

The chain links TRBV6-1 to TRBJ2-1; absent DNA, TCRdb's TRBD1 call cannot be checked. The CDR3 loop spans 16 amino acids. The germline gives CDR1 MNHNS, CDR2 SASEGT. This CDR3 reads CASSEYAGTGGNEQFF.

The chain combines TRBV5-1 with TRBJ2-7; TCRdb calls TRBD1, which cannot be checked without DNA. This CDR3 is built from 17 residues. The germline CDR1 and CDR2 sequences are SGHRS and YFSETQ. The CDR3 loop reads CASSPRPSGQGIYEQYF. The entire variable domain, with the rest obtained from reference TRBV5-1 and TRBJ2-7, is as follows: KAGVTQTPRYLIKTRGQQVTLSCSPISGHRSVSWYQQTPGQGLQFLFEYFSETQRNKGNFPGRFSGRQFSNSRSEMNVSTLELGDSALYLCASSPRPSGQGIYEQYFGPGTRLTVT.

This chain connects TRBV19 to TRBJ2-7; TCRdb returns TRBD1, unconfirmable since there is no DNA. Germline values: CDR1 LNHDA, CDR2 SQIVND (reference sequence). CDR3 size: 13 residues. This CDR3 is CASSIGDRPEQYF.

V is TRBV7-6 and J is TRBJ2-7; the D call from TCRdb, TRBD1, cannot be confirmed without DNA. This CDR3 contains 15 residues. From germline, CDR1 is SGHVS and CDR2 FNYEAQ. CDR3 protein: CASSPGTGASYEQYF.

The chain is built from TRBV7-8 and TRBJ2-3; TCRdb returns TRBD1, unconfirmable since there is no DNA. The CDR3 has 16 amino acids. Germline V lookup: CDR1 SGHVS, CDR2 FQNEAQ. The chain's CDR3 is CASSLVRARPPDTQYF.

The chain links TRBV18 to TRBJ2-4; the TRBD1 assignment by TCRdb is unverifiable without DNA. Germline CDR1 and CDR2: KGHSH and LQKENI. This CDR3 is built from 14 residues. The CDR3 reads CASSQGQGQDIQYF.

CDR3 loop: CASSVGGQPMEQFF. The V gene is TRBV9, the J gene TRBJ2-1; lacking DNA, the TRBD1 call made by TCRdb goes unchecked. The CDR3 consists of 14 residues. Germline-derived CDR1 and CDR2 are SGDLS and YYNGEE.

The chain carries TRBV28 and TRBJ2-4; lacking DNA, the TRBD1 call made by TCRdb goes unchecked. Germline V lookup: CDR1 MDHEN, CDR2 SYDVKM. This CDR3 contains 17 residues. CDR3 in amino acids: CASSFSETEIAKNIQYF.

The chain uses TRBV19 and TRBJ2-7. Germline V gene lookup returns CDR1 LNHDA and CDR2 SQIVND (reference sequence). The CDR3 loop spans 11 amino acids. CDR3 sequence: CASSSLDEQYF.

The chain carries TRBV20-1 and TRBJ1-3; the TRBD1 assignment by TCRdb is unverifiable without DNA. CDR1 is DFQATT and CDR2 is SNEGSKA in the germline V gene (reference sequence). CDR3 length: 15 residues. The CDR3 is CSANAPGHSGNTIYF.

This chain links TRBV20-1 with TRBJ2-3; TCRdb lists TRBD2, though no DNA is available to test this call. Germline V CDR1 and CDR2: DFQATT, SNEGSKA (reference sequence). The CDR3 consists of 13 residues. The CDR3 region is CSARERGLSTQYF.

This sequence joins TRBV5-1 and TRBJ2-7; the D gene TCRdb calls, TRBD1, cannot be checked with no DNA. The CDR3 runs to 16 residues. Germline CDR1 is SGHRS and CDR2 is YFSETQ. This CDR3 is CASSWKGQGAIYEQYF.

The rearrangement joins TRBV28 to TRBJ1-2; TCRdb's assignment of TRBD1 cannot be checked, as there is no DNA. CDR3 length: 14 residues. Germline V gene lookup returns CDR1 MDHEN and CDR2 SYDVKM. The CDR3 here is CASRKRGAPHGYTF.

V is TRBV7-3 and J is TRBJ2-1; TCRdb indicates TRBD2, and absent DNA this call remains unverified. The CDR3 has 16 amino acids. CDR1 SGHTA and CDR2 FQGTGA come from the germline V gene. The CDR3 sequence is CASSPTSDRSYNEQFF.

This chain links TRBV7-3 with TRBJ2-3; TCRdb's assignment of TRBD1 cannot be checked, as there is no DNA. The germline gives CDR1 SGHTA, CDR2 FQGTGA. This CDR3 spans 15 amino acids. CDR3 in amino acids: CASSPGTGDADTQYF.